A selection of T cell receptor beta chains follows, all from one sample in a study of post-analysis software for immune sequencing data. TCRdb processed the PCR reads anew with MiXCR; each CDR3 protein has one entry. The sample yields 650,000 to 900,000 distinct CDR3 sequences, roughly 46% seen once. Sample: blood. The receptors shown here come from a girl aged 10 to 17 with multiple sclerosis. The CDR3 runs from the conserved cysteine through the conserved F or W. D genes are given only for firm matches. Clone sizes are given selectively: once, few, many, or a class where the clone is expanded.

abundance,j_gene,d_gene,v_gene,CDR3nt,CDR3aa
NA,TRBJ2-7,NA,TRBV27,TGTGCCAACAGTTTAAGCCCCCAAACCTACGAGCAGTACTTC,CANSLSPQTYEQYF
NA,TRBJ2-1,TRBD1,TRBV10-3,TGTGCCATCAGTGAGCCTCAGGACAGGAACCCCTACAATGAGCAGTTCTTC,CAISEPQDRNPYNEQFF
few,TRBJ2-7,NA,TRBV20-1,TGCAGTGCTACGCCGGGGTCCGAGCAGTACTTC,CSATPGSEQYF
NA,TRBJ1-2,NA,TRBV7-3,TGTGCCAGCAGCTCCACAGGGTTCGGTGGCTACACCTTC,CASSSTGFGGYTF
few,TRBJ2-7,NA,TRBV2,TGTGCCAGCAGTGAATCGACTACCTACGAGCAGTACTTC,CASSESTTYEQYF
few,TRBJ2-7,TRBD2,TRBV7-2,TGTGCCAGCAGCTCGGGAGGGACCTACGAGCAGTACTTC,CASSSGGTYEQYF
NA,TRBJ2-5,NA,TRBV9,TGTGCCAGCAGCGTATTGGGGGGCCGGGAGACCCAGTACTTC,CASSVLGGRETQYF
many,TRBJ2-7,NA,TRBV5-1,TGCGCCAGCAGCTTTCGGGCAGGGGAATACGAGCAGTACTTC,CASSFRAGEYEQYF
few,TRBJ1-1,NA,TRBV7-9,TGTGCCAGCAGCATGGGGTTCATGAACACTGAAGCTTTCTTT,CASSMGFMNTEAFF
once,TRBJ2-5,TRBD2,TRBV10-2,TGCGCCAGCGCCCCGGTGCGAGCGGGGGACCAAGAGACCCAGTACTTC,CASAPVRAGDQETQYF
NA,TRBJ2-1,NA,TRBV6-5,TGTGCCAGCAGTTACTCCCCGCGGAATGAGCAGTTCTTC,CASSYSPRNEQFF
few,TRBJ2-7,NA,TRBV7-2,TGTGCCAGCAGTCATAGGGGGGAGCAGTACTTC,CASSHRGEQYF
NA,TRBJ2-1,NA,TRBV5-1,TGCGCCAGCAGCGCCGGACCCTACAATGAGCAGTTCTTC,CASSAGPYNEQFF
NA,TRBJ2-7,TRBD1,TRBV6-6,TGTGCCAGCACCGCGGGACAGGGACACTACGAGCAGTACTTC,CASTAGQGHYEQYF
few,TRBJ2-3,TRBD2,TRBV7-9,TGTGCCAGCAGCTCTGCGGGAGGGCCCGATACGCAGTATTTT,CASSSAGGPDTQYF
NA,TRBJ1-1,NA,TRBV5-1,TGCGCCAGCAGCCCCGCGGGGGGGCGGTTTAACACTGAAGCTTTCTTT,CASSPAGGRFNTEAFF
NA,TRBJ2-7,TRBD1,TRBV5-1,TGCGCCAGCAGCTTTTTGGGACAGAACCACCTGGACAATTCCTACGAGCAGTACTTC,CASSFLGQNHLDNSYEQYF
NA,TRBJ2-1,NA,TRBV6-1,TGTGCCAGCAGTGCAGGGCCAGCTCCCAATGAGCAGTTCTTC,CASSAGPAPNEQFF
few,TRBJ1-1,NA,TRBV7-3,TGTGCCAGCAGCTTTGGACCTACAGGGAACACTGAAGCTTTCTTT,CASSFGPTGNTEAFF
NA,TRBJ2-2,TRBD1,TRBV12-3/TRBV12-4,TGTGCCAGCAGTAGACAGGGCGTTGGCGGGGAGCTGTTTTTT,CASSRQGVGGELFF
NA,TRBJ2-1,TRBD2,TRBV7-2,TGTGCCAGCAGCTTAACCACTAGCGGGGTCAATGAGCGGTTCTTC,CASSLTTSGVNERFF
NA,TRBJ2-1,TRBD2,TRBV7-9,TGTGCCAGCAGCGCCCGGACTAGACCCAATGAGCAGTTCTTC,CASSARTRPNEQFF
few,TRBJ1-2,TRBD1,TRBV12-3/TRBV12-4,TGTGCCAGCAGGATACAGGGGGCGTATGGCTACACCTTC,CASRIQGAYGYTF
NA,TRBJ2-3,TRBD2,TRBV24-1,TGTGTCACCAGTGCATCCGGGACTAGCGGTTATACGCAGTATTTT,CVTSASGTSGYTQYF
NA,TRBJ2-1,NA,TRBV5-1,TGCGCCAGCAGCTTCAAGTTGTCCAATGAGCAGTTCTTC,CASSFKLSNEQFF
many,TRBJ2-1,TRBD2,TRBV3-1,TGTGCCAGCAGCCCGGGACTAGGTGAGCAGTTCTTC,CASSPGLGEQFF
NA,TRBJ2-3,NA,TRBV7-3,TGTGCCAGCAGCTCGAGTCGCGCAGATACGCAGTATTTT,CASSSSRADTQYF
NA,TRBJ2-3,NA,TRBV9,TGTGCCAGCAGCGTAGGGCCCTTGCTTGAGCAGTATTTT,CASSVGPLLEQYF
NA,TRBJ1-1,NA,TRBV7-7,TGTGCTAGCAGCTTGCGTAAAGGGGCGAACACTGAAGCTTTCTTT,CASSLRKGANTEAFF
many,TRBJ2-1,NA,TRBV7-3,TGTGCCAGCAGCGTGGGACCGAACAATGAGCAGTTCTTC,CASSVGPNNEQFF
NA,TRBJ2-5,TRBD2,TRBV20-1,TGCAGTGCTGACGGACTAGCGGGATTTATACAAGAGACCCAGTACTTC,CSADGLAGFIQETQYF
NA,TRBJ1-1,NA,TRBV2,TGTGCCAGCAGTGATTGGGGGGGAGGTGAAGCTTTCTTT,CASSDWGGGEAFF
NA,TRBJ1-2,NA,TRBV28,TGTGCCAGCAGCCCCATACGAATAGCTAACTATGGCTACACCTTC,CASSPIRIANYGYTF
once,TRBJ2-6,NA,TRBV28,TGTGCCAGCAGTTTTCCGGCAGGGGCCATTACCTCTGGGGCCAACGTCCTGACTTTC,CASSFPAGAITSGANVLTF
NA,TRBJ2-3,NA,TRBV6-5,TGTGCCAGCAGTTACGTACCAGGGTCAGTTGGAGATACGCAGTATTTT,CASSYVPGSVGDTQYF
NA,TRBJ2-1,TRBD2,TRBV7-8,TGTGCCAGCAGCACCGTGGCGGGAGGGCACAATGAGCAGTTCTTC,CASSTVAGGHNEQFF
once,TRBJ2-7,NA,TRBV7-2,TGTGCCAGCAGCTTAGACGGCAACTCCTACGAGCAGTACTTC,CASSLDGNSYEQYF
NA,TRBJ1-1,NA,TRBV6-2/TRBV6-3,TGTGCCTGCTCCGGTATTGGGTTCGGGAACACTGAAGCTTTCTTT,CACSGIGFGNTEAFF
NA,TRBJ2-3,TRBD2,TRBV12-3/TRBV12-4,TGTGCCAGCAGTTTATCCTCCTGGACTAGCGGGAAAACAGATACGCAGTATTTT,CASSLSSWTSGKTDTQYF
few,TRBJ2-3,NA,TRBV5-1,TGCGCCAGCAGCTTCAACACGGGGGCAGATACGCAGTATTTT,CASSFNTGADTQYF
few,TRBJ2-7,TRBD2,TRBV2,TGTGCCAGCAGTGAAATGCCTAGCGGGAGCCTCACCTACGAGCAGTACTTC,CASSEMPSGSLTYEQYF
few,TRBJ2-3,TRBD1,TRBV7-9,TGTGCCAGCAGCTACGACAGGGTTTCTGGCACAGATACGCAGTATTTT,CASSYDRVSGTDTQYF
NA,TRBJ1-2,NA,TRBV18,TGTGCCAGCTCGCACAGGGAGGCGTATGGCTACACCTTC,CASSHREAYGYTF
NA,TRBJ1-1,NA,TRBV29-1,TGCAGCGTTGAAGTTGCAGGGTCGAACACTGAAGCTTTCTTT,CSVEVAGSNTEAFF
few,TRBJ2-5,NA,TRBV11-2,TGTGCCAGCAGCCAGGGATTAAGCCAAGAGACCCAGTACTTC,CASSQGLSQETQYF
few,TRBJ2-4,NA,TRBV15,TGTGCCACCAGCAGAACGGACCCGAAGGTAGACATTCAGTACTTC,CATSRTDPKVDIQYF
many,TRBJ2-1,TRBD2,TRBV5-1,TGCGCCAGCAGTCCCGGGACTAGCGGGAAGTTTGATGAGCAGTTCTTC,CASSPGTSGKFDEQFF
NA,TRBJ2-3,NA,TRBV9,TGTGCCAGCAGCGTAGTCGGGGGTGGAGCCGGAGATACGCAGTATTTT,CASSVVGGGAGDTQYF
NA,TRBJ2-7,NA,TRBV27,TGTGCCAGCAGTATTATAAAGGGTGAGCAGTACTTC,CASSIIKGEQYF
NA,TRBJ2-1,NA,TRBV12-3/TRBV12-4,TGTGCCAGCAGTTTAGTCAGGTGCAATGAGCAGTTCTTC,CASSLVRCNEQFF
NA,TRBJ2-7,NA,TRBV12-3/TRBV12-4,TGTGCCAGCAGTTTTGACTCCCTCTCCTACGAGCAGTACTTC,CASSFDSLSYEQYF
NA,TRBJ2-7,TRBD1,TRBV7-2,TGTGCCAGCAGCTTAGCTCTCTTGACAGGGAGCTCCTACGAGCAGTACTTC,CASSLALLTGSSYEQYF
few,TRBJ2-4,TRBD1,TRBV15,TGTGCCACCAGCAGAGATGTCCGGGACAGAGCTACGGGGCAGTACTTC,CATSRDVRDRATGQYF
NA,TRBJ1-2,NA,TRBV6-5,TGTGCCAGCCTTGGGGGGCAGAACTATGGCTACACCTTC,CASLGGQNYGYTF
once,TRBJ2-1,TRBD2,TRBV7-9,TGTGCCAGCACCGGAGCGGGAAGGCATGAGCAGTTCTTC,CASTGAGRHEQFF